The TCR beta chain under discussion was sequenced for a study of T cell responses to AZD1222 COVID-19 vaccine. The protocol was immunoSEQ multiplex PCR, while the TCRdb copy is restricted to in-frame clones and leaves out a portion. The sample lists tens of thousands of clones, over 75% seen once, with 5.4% in the top ten. Study-wide points: CD4 TCRs linked to vaccination spanned spike, dominating at 160-218 and 743-854. Donors were mostly white British, more females; clonal diversity possibly underestimated. Seropositive status at baseline applied to only five to seven AZD1222 recipients. Receipt of two AZD1222 doses was followed by a rise in Spike-specific TCR breadth and depth.

With respect to this clone: Its antigen remains unidentified. Different DNA sequences within this sample yield the same CDR3.

Sample: peripheral blood, taken 28 days after the second AZD1222 dose. The clonotype originates from an adult who received the AZD1222 COVID-19 vaccine.

The CDR3 sequence is CASSYSSGGAYEQYF. The CDR3 DNA follows: TGTGCCAGCAGTTACTCTAGCGGGGGGGCCTACGAGCAGTACTTC. V gene TRBV6-5 combines with J gene TRBJ2-7; 11 bases are a match to TRBD2. Germline V gives CDR1 MNHEY, CDR2 SVGAGI. V lost 0 bases and J lost 2; bases outside the gene matches: 0. This CDR3 is built from 15 residues.